The source of this TCR beta chain is a study of beta chain features in type 1 diabetes. Findings of the study overall: Type 1 diabetes patients had moderately but significantly shorter TCRB CDR3s in all four CD4+ subsets. Any HLA type influence on TCRB rearrangement was left unresolved here.

Germline V gene lookup returns CDR1 MNHEY and CDR2 SVGAGI. This CDR3 contains 15 residues. V trimming: 3 bases; J trimming: 3 bases; junction bases outside the gene matches: 6. The whole isolated RNA underwent reverse transcription, so sequencing captured expressed TCRB transcripts. TCRdb's copy holds only in-frame clones and misses some; the assay was immunoSEQ multiplex PCR. The profile shows a few hundred thousand clones, roughly 12% of them singletons. The table lists this clone with a few counts. Its target is not known. Donors underwent one heparinised blood draw, about 120 mL on average. In all sorted populations, purity surpassed 95%.

Source material: naive CD4+ T cells from blood. The V call is TRBV6-5, the J call TRBJ2-7; 9 bases are shared with TRBD1. The sequence derives from a woman aged 18-35 years with type 1 diabetes. CDR3 region: CASSYEGQGYYEQYF. The CDR3 DNA is TGTGCCAGCAGTTATGAGGGACAGGGATACTACGAGCAGTACTTC.